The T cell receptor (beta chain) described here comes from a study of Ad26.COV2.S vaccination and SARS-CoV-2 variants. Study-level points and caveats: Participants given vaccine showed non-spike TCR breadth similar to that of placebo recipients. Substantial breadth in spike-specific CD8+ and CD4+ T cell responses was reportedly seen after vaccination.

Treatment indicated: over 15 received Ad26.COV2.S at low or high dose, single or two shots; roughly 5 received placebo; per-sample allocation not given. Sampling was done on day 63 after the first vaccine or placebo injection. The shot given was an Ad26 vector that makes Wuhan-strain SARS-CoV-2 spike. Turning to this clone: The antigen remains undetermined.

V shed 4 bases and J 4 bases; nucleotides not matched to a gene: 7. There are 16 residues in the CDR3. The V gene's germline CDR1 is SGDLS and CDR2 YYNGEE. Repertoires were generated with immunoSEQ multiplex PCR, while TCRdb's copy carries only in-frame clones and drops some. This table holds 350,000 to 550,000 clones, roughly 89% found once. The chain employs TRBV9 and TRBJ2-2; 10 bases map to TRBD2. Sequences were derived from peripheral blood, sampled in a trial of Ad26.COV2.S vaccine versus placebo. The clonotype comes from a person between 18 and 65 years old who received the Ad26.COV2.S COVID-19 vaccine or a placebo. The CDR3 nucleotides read TGTGCCAGCAGCTCCGAAGCGGGGGGGCCCACCGGGGAGCTGTTTTTT. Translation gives CASSSEAGGPTGELFF.